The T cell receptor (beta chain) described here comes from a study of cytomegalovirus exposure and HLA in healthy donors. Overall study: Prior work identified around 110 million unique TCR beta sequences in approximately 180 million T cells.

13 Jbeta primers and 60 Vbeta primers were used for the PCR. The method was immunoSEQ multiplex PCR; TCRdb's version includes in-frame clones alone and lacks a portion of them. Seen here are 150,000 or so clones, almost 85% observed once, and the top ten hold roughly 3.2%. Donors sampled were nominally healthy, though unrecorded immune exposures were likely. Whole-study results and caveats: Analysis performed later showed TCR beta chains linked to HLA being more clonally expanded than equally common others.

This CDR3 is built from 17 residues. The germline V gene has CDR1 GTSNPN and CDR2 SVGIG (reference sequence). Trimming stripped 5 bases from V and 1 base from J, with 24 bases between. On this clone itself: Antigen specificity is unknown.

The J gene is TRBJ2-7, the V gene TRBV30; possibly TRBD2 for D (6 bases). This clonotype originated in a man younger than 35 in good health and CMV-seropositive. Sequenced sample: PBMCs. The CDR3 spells CAWCREDSNPTSYEQYF. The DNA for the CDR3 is TGTGCCTGGTGCAGGGAGGACTCCAACCCGACTTCCTACGAGCAGTACTTC.